This T cell receptor beta chain was sequenced for a study of naive and memory T cell subsets. Per germline, CDR1 SGDLS and CDR2 YYNGEE. CDR3 size: 13 residues. The V and J ends lost 1 base and 5 bases respectively, with 10 bases between them. Two oligonucleotides, mixed equimolar, formed the beta constant-region primer covering TRBC1 and TRBC2. The ligated cDNA underwent four PCR rounds using SP2 and nested alpha and beta constant-region primers. TCRdb used MiXCR to reprocess the UMI-ligation and nested PCR reads, holding one entry per CDR3 protein. The sample holds tens of thousands of distinct CDR3 sequences, around 18% seen once.

The sample comprised effector memory CD4+ T cells from blood. Subset given: effector memory, CD45RA- CD27-. The chain links TRBV9 to TRBJ2-7; tentative D call: TRBD1 (6 bases). The receptor was derived from a human donor in good health. The CDR3, as DNA: TGTGCCAGCAGCGTAAACAGGGATCACGAGCAGTACTTC. It specifies CASSVNRDHEQYF.